Reported below is one T cell receptor (beta chain). This clonotype was detected many times. It has no known antigen specificity. Base qualities are not provided; no much larger clone lies one nucleotide away. Only healthy Caucasian donors were included. Preparation of the library involved 5' RACE. TCRdb records Illumina HiSeq 2000 as the sequencer. A universal primer binding site was introduced by template switching, and a unique molecular identifier was present in the final cDNA, enabling accurate counting of TCR cDNA molecules. Specific primers in the conserved constant-segment region were used to synthesize first-strand cDNA for TCR alpha and beta chains. To control for contamination, each cDNA library was double barcoded with a SMART-Mk sample barcode plus Illumina barcodes. TruSeq adapter sequences along with Illumina sample barcodes were introduced in two successive PCR steps. TCR alpha and beta cDNA libraries were sequenced on the Illumina HiSeq platform with custom primers. Regarding the original processing steps: MiGEC was used to process raw reads and extract unique molecular identifiers, and MiXCR was used to find CDR3 positions. For each individual, recombination models were inferred using an EM algorithm with the repgenHMM and IGoR tools. Shared clonotypes were analyzed with the tcR package in R, and sharing was normalized by the product of cloneset sizes. To study raw recombination free of thymic and clonal selection effects, out-of-frame nonproductive sequences were analyzed. Starting from the raw public reads, TCRdb applied fastp trimming at Q25, assembled clones with MiXCR and retained in-frame beta chains. One record per CDR3 amino acid sequence lists the most common genes and DNA. The V and J calls follow TCRdb's processing rather than the paper's. This sample gives some 1,600,000 distinct CDR3 sequences in total; roughly a third of them show up just once. The leading ten clones occupy approximately 0.25% of the sample.

The data belong to a study of identical twins (dated by TCRdb to 2016 to 2017). Background for the entire study: To test whether fetal clonotypes persist, this study deep-sequenced TCR alpha and beta repertoires from monozygotic twins, from unrelated adults of various ages, and from cord blood. To rule out contamination, the twin experiments were replicated at different times with different library preparation protocols.

CDR3 length: 16 amino acids, cysteine to phenylalanine. Only the CDR3 portion is preserved as DNA: 48 bases, with reading frame beginning at the first base. A distance of 18 bases separates the germline ends of V and J, which lose 1 base and 6 bases respectively. Looking up the germline V gene yields CDR1 SGHAT and CDR2 FQNNGV. Broad study findings and their caveats: Because the same donors could not be followed over many years, the conclusions depended on cross-sectional statistical analysis. Compared with coincidental sharing between unrelated individuals, an excess of low generation-probability sequences was observed among out-of-frame TCR alpha sequences shared between twins. Invariant T cells such as MAIT and iNKT could partly confound zero-insertion analyses, although diverse VJ usage argued against such confounding for most clonotypes. In monozygotic twins, out-of-frame TCR alpha sharing was systematically underestimated by recombination models, although the models agreed with sharing between unrelated individuals. Abundant cord blood beta clonotypes had fewer insertions, young adult naive repertoires showed a similar but weaker trend, and memory repertoires showed no such trend. Excess twin sharing in beta out-of-frame sequences was weaker because fewer shared sequences lowered the signal-to-noise ratio.

The sequenced sample was cord blood. The sequence links TRBV11-2 to TRBJ1-2; the D gene cannot be resolved reliably. This TCR was recovered from a newborn girl in good health. The CDR3 protein: CASSLGTQLQRNGYTF. The bases are TGTGCCAGCAGCTTAGGAACTCAGTTACAGCGAAATGGCTACACCTTC.